Listed below are T cell receptor beta chains from one sample, sequenced in a study of immune evolution from preneoplasia to lung adenocarcinoma. Method: immunoSEQ multiplex PCR; TCRdb's copy keeps in-frame clones and lacks some. The table records about 6,500 clones, over 65% of them present only once. The source material was FFPE lung adenocarcinoma in situ tissue. Receptors were obtained from an older donor with lung adenocarcinoma. Each CDR3 is given with its conserved first and last residue. Fields, in order: clone size, D gene, V gene, J gene, CDR3 protein, CDR3 DNA. The D gene is left open where the match is weak. Expanded clones get a size class; other rows say once, few or many, or leave the size out.

.	.	TRBV7-3	TRBJ2-5	CASSLSGQTQETQYF	TGTGCCAGCAGCTTAAGCGGACAGACCCAAGAGACCCAGTACTTC
.	.	TRBV18	TRBJ1-3	CATSIGSSGNTIYF	TGTGCCACCTCAATCGGGTCTTCTGGAAACACCATATATTTT
once	.	TRBV2	TRBJ2-5	CASSDGDRGLETQYF	TGTGCCAGCAGTGACGGGGATAGGGGATTAGAGACCCAGTACTTC
.	.	TRBV11-2	TRBJ1-1	CASRKTGGRNMNTEAFF	TGTGCCAGCAGAAAAACCGGAGGGCGGAACATGAACACTGAAGCTTTCTTT
few	.	TRBV6-1	TRBJ2-7	CASSWGYEPYEQYF	TGTGCCAGCAGTTGGGGTTACGAACCCTACGAGCAGTACTTC
.	.	TRBV5-1	TRBJ2-5	CASSGLGFPAQYF	TGCGCCAGCAGCGGCCTCGGCTTCCCAGCCCAGTACTTC
.	.	TRBV29-1	TRBJ2-5	CSVEGGNQETQYF	TGCAGCGTTGAAGGAGGGAACCAAGAGACCCAGTACTTC
once	.	TRBV5-1	TRBJ1-2	CASSLYDLYGYTF	TGCGCCAGCAGCTTGTACGATCTCTATGGCTACACCTTC
once	.	TRBV6-6	TRBJ1-1	CASRPPLMNTEAFF	TGTGCCAGCAGGCCGCCCCTCATGAACACTGAAGCTTTCTTT
.	.	TRBV5-1	TRBJ1-4	CASSIGQNEKLFF	TGCGCCAGCAGTATCGGACAGAATGAAAAACTGTTTTTT
few	.	TRBV6-6	TRBJ1-3	CASSDSSGGNTIYF	TGTGCCAGCAGTGACAGCTCTGGGGGAAACACCATATATTTT
few	.	TRBV11-2	TRBJ1-2	CASSETNFPSF	TGTGCCAGCAGCGAGACAAATTTCCCATCCTTC
.	.	TRBV5-6	TRBJ2-3	CASSLVITSDTQYF	TGTGCCAGCAGCTTGGTGATTACGTCAGATACGCAGTATTTT
.	.	TRBV28	TRBJ2-5	CASSTRQELRGETQYF	TGTGCCAGCAGTACCCGACAGGAACTTCGAGGGGAGACCCAGTACTTC
.	TRBD2	TRBV28	TRBJ2-1	CASSLGTRWVGGEQFF	TGTGCCAGCAGTCTCGGGACTAGATGGGTGGGGGGTGAGCAGTTCTTC
.	TRBD1	TRBV7-3	TRBJ1-2	CASSLKGAKYGYTF	TGTGCCAGCAGCTTAAAGGGGGCGAAGTATGGCTACACCTTC
.	.	TRBV10-1	TRBJ2-5	CASSEGVEETQYF	TGCGCCAGCAGCGAGGGGGTCGAAGAGACCCAGTACTTC
.	.	TRBV2	TRBJ1-3	CASSDWGSGNTIYF	TGTGCCAGCAGTGATTGGGGGTCTGGAAACACCATATATTTT
large	.	TRBV4-1	TRBJ1-4	CASSQDLYRSNEKLFF	TGCGCCAGCAGCCAAGATTTATACAGGAGTAATGAAAAACTGTTTTTT
.	.	TRBV5-4	TRBJ2-5	CAGNGTQYF	TGTGCCGGCAATGGGACCCAGTACTTC
.	.	TRBV6-6	TRBJ2-3	CASSYGSRSTDTQYF	TGTGCCAGCAGTTACGGTTCGAGAAGCACAGATACGCAGTATTTT
.	.	TRBV27	TRBJ2-7	CASRPDSTYEQYF	TGTGCCAGCAGACCAGACAGCACCTACGAGCAGTACTTC
.	TRBD1	TRBV13	TRBJ2-2	CASSYTLGQGGTGELFF	TGTGCCAGCAGCTATACCCTCGGACAGGGCGGAACCGGGGAGCTGTTTTTT
few	.	TRBV6-5	TRBJ1-2	CASSYGRESGYTF	TGTGCCAGCAGTTACGGCAGGGAGAGCGGCTACACCTTC
.	.	TRBV29-1	TRBJ1-1	CSVEAGYTEAFF	TGCAGCGTTGAGGCGGGTTACACTGAAGCTTTCTTT
.	.	TRBV5-1	TRBJ1-5	CASSLGDRGQPQHF	TGCGCCAGCAGCTTGGGGGACCGGGGTCAGCCCCAGCATTTT
.	.	TRBV29-1	TRBJ2-2	CSVDPSGGAGTGELFF	TGCAGCGTTGACCCGTCCGGGGGCGCGGGGACCGGGGAGCTGTTTTTT
few	.	TRBV2	TRBJ1-2	CASSESRAANYGYTF	TGTGCCAGCAGTGAAAGCAGGGCAGCTAACTATGGCTACACCTTC
.	.	TRBV2	TRBJ1-2	CASSPEGGQGYGYTF	TGTGCCAGCTCCCCTGAGGGAGGCCAGGGCTATGGCTACACCTTC
.	.	TRBV30	TRBJ1-1	CAWSGYNEAFF	TGTGCCTGGAGCGGGTATAACGAAGCTTTCTTT
.	.	TRBV28	TRBJ1-4	CASSQGQTNEKLFF	TGTGCCAGCAGTCAGGGCCAAACTAATGAAAAACTGTTTTTT